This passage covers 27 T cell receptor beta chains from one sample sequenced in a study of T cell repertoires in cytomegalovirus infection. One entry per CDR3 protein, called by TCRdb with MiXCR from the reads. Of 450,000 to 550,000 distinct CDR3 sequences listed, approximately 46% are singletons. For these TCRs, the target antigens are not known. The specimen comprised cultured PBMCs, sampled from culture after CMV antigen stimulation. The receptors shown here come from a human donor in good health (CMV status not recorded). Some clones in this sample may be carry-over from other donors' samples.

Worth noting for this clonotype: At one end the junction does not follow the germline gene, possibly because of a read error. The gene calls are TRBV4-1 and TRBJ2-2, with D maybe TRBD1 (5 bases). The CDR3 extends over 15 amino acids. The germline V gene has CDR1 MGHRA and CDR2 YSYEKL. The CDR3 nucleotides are TGTGCCAACAGCCAAGATGGCAGGGCTGCCGGGGAGCTGTTTTTT. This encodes CANSQDGRAAGELFF.

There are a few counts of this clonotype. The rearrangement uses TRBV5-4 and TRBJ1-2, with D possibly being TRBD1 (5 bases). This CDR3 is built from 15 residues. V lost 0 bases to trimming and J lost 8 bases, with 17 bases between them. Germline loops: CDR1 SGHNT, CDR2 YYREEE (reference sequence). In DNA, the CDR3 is TGTGCCAGCAGCTTGGCGGAGAACGGGGCAAGCGGCTACACCTTC. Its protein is CASSLAENGASGYTF.

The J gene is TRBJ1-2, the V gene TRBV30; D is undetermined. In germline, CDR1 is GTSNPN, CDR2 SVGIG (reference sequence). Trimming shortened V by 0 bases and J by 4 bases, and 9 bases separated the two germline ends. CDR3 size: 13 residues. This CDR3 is CAWSVTTAYGYTF. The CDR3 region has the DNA TGTGCCTGGAGTGTGACTACAGCCTATGGCTACACCTTC.

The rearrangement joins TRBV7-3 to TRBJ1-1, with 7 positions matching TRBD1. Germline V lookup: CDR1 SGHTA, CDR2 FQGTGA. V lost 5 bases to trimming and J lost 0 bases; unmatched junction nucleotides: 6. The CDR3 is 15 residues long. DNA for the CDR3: TGTGCCAGCAGCGACCCGGACAGGCTGAACACTGAAGCTTTCTTT. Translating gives CASSDPDRLNTEAFF.

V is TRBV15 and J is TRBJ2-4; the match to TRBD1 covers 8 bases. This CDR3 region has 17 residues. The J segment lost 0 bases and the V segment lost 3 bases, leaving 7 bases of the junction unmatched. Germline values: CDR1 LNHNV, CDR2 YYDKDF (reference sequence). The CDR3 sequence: CATSRKTGGLAKNIQYF. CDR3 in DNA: TGTGCCACCAGCAGGAAAACAGGGGGGCTAGCCAAAAACATTCAGTACTTC.

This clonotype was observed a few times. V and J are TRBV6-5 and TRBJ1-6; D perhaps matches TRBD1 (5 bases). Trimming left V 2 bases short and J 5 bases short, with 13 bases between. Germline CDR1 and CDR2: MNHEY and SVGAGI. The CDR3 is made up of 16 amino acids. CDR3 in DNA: TGTGCCAGCAGTTACCTGGCAGGGCTCGATAATTCACCCCTCCACTTT. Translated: CASSYLAGLDNSPLHF.

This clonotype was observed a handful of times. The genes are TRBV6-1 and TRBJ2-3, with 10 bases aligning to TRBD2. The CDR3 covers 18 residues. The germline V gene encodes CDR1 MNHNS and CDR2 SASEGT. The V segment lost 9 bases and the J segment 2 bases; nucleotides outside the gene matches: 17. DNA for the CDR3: TGTGCCAGTCAGTGGGGGGCGGGACTAGCGTCCCTCACAGATACGCAGTATTTT. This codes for CASQWGAGLASLTDTQYF.

The CDR3 is CASSVWGSTGELFF. The CDR3 region has the DNA TGTGCCAGCAGCGTGTGGGGATCAACCGGGGAGCTGTTTTTT. The chain employs TRBV9 and TRBJ2-2; D not certain. CDR1 SGDLS and CDR2 YYNGEE come from the germline V gene. Trimming removed 2 bases from V and 5 bases from J, with 10 bases in between. This CDR3 has 14 amino acids.

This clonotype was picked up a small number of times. CDR3 coding DNA: TGTGCCAGCAGCTTACCCCGGTCCCTCCACAATCAAGAGACCCAGTACTTC. This codes for CASSLPRSLHNQETQYF. This chain links TRBV7-8 with TRBJ2-5; unclear D gene. The CDR3 consists of 17 residues. Germline values: CDR1 SGHVS, CDR2 FQNEAQ. V was cut by 2 bases and J by 2 bases, with 18 bases left in between.

CDR3 nucleotides: TGTGCCAGCAGTCCTCGGGACTTCTCTTACAATGAGCAGTTCTTC. Translation: CASSPRDFSYNEQFF. The V gene is TRBV4-2, the J gene TRBJ2-1; D possibly corresponds to TRBD2 (6 bases). The CDR3 spans 15 residues. Trimming took off 6 bases at V and 4 bases at J, with 16 bases between the two ends. The germline CDR1 and CDR2 sequences are LGHNA and YNFKEQ.

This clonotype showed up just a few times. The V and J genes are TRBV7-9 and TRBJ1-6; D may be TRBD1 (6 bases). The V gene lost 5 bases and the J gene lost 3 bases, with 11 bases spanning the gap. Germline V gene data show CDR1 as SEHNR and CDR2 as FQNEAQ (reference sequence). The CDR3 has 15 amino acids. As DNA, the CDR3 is TGTGCCAGCAGCCAGGGGACCGTCTATAATTCACCCCTCCACTTT. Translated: CASSQGTVYNSPLHF.

The CDR3 reads CASSLVGQGNQPQHF. In nucleotides, the CDR3 is TGTGCCAGCAGCTTAGTAGGGCAGGGCAATCAGCCCCAGCATTTT. V usage is TRBV7-2 and J usage is TRBJ1-5; D is uncertain. The germline CDR1 and CDR2 sequences are SGHTA and FQGNSA. This CDR3 spans 15 amino acids. V was trimmed by 1 base and J by 2 bases, leaving 9 bases between them.

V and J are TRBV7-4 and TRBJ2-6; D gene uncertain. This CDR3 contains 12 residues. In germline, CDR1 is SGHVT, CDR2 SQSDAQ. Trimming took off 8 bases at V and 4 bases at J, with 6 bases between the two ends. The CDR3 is CASPTGANVLTF. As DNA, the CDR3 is TGTGCCAGCCCTACCGGGGCCAACGTCCTGACTTTC.

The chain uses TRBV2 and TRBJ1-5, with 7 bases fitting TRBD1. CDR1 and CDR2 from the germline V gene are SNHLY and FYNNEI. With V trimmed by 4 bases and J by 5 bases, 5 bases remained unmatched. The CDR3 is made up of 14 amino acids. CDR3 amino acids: CASSGDGQDQPQHF. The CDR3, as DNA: TGTGCCAGCAGTGGGGATGGACAGGATCAGCCCCAGCATTTT.

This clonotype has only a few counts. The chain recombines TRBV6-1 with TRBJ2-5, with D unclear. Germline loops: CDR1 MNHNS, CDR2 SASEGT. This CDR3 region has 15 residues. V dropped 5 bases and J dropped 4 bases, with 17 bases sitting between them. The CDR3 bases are TGTGCCAGCAGTCCCCGATGGCAGTCGGGAGAGACCCAGTACTTC. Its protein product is CASSPRWQSGETQYF.

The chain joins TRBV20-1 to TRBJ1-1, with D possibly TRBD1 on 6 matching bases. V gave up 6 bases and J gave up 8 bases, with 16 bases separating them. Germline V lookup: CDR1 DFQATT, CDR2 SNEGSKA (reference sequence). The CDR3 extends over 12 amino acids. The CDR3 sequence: CSAGPRGGEAFF. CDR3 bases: TGCAGTGCCGGACCCAGAGGGGGGGAAGCTTTCTTT.

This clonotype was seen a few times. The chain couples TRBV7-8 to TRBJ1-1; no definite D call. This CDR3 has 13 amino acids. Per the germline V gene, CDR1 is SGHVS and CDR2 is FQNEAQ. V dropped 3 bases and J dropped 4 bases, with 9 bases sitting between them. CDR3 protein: CASSLQRTTEAFF. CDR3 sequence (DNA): TGTGCCAGCAGCTTGCAACGAACCACTGAAGCTTTCTTT.

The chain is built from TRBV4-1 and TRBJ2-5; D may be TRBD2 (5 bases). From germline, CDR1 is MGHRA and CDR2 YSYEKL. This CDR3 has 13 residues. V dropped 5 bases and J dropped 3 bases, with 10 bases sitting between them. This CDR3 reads CASSGADEETQYF. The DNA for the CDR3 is TGCGCCAGCAGCGGAGCGGATGAAGAGACCCAGTACTTC.

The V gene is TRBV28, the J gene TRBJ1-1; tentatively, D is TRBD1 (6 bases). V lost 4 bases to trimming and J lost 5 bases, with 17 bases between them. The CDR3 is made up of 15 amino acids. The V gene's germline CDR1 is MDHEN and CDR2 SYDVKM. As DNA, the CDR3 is TGTGCCAGCAGTTCTGTAGGGGGTCCATGGACTGAAGCTTTCTTT. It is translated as CASSSVGGPWTEAFF.

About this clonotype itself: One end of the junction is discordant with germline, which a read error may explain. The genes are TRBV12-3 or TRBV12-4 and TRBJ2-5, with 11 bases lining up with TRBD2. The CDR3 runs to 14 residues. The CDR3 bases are TGTGCCAGCAGATTAGCGGGGGGGCGAGAGACCCAGTACTTC. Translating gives CASRLAGGRETQYF.

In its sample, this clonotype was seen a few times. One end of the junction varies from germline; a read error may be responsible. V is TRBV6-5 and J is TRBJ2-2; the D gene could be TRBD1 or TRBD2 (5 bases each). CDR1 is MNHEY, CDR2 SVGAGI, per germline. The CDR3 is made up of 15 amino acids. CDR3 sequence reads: CASTNGASKTGELFF. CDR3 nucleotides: TGTGCCAGCACCAACGGGGCTTCGAAGACCGGGGAGCTGTTTTTT.

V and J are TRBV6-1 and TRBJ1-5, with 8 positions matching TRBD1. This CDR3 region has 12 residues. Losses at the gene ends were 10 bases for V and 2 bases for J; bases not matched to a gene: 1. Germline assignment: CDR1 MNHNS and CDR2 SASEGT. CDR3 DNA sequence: TGTGCCACACAGGGGGGCAATCAGCCCCAGCATTTT. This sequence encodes CATQGGNQPQHF.

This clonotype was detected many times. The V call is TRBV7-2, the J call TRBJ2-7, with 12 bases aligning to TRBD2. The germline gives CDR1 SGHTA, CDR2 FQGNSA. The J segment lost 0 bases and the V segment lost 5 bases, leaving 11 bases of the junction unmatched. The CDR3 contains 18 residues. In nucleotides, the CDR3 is TGTGCCAGCAGCGCCACTAGCGGGAGGACCCAAAGCTCCTACGAGCAGTACTTC. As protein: CASSATSGRTQSSYEQYF. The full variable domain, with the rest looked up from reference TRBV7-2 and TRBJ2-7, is GAGVSQSPSNKVTEKGKDVELRCDPISGHTALYWYRQSLGQGLEFLIYFQGNSAPDKSGLPSDRFSAERTGGSVSTLTIQRTQQEDSAVYLCASSATSGRTQSSYEQYFGPGTRLTVT.

As DNA, the CDR3 is TGTGCCAGCAGCTCCAGACCATATAATTCACCCCTCCACTTT. Translating it yields CASSSRPYNSPLHF. The chain recombines TRBV7-2 with TRBJ1-6; D gene uncertain. This CDR3 is built from 14 residues. Trimming left V 4 bases short and J 4 bases short, with 8 bases between. The germline CDR1 and CDR2 sequences are SGHTA and FQGNSA.

The CDR3 bases are TGTGCCAGCAGTGTTCAGGGGGCAAGGTGGAATGAGCAGTTCTTC. Protein sequence: CASSVQGARWNEQFF. This chain connects TRBV6-1 to TRBJ2-1; 8 bases are a match to TRBD1. Per the germline V gene, CDR1 is MNHNS and CDR2 is SASEGT. The CDR3 is 15 residues long. Trimming took 4 bases from V and 7 from J; bases not matched to a gene: 9.

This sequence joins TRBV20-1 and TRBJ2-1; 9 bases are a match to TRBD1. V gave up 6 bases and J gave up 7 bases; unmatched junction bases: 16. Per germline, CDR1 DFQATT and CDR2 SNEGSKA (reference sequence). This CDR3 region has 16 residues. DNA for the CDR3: TGCAGTGCCCCTTCGGGCGGACAGGGGACGGGGAATGAGCAGTTCTTC. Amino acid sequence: CSAPSGGQGTGNEQFF.

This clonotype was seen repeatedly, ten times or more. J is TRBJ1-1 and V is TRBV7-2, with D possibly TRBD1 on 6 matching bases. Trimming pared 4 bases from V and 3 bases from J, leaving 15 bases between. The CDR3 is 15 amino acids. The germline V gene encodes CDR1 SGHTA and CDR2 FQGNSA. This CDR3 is CASSYLQGWYTEAFF. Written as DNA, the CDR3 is TGTGCCAGCAGCTATCTTCAGGGGTGGTACACTGAAGCTTTCTTT.